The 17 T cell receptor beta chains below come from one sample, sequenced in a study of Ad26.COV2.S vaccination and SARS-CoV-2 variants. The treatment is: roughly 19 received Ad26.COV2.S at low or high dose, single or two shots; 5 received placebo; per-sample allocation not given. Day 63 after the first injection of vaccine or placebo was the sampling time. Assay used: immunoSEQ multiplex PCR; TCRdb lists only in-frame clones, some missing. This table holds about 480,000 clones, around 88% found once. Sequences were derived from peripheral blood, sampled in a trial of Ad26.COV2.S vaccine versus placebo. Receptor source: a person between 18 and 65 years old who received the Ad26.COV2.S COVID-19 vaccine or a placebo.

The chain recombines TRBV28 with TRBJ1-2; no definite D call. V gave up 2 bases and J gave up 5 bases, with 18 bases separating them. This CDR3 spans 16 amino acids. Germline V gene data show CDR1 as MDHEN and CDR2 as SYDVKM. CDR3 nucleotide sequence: TGTGCCAGCAGTTTAGGCGGAGCAGGAGAAATGTATGGCTACACCTTC. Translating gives CASSLGGAGEMYGYTF.

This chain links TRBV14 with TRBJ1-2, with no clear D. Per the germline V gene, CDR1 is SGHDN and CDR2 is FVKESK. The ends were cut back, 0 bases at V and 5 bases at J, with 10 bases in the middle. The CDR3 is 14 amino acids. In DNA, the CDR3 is TGTGCCAGCAGCCAAGATTGGGCACCGTATGGCTACACCTTC. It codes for CASSQDWAPYGYTF.

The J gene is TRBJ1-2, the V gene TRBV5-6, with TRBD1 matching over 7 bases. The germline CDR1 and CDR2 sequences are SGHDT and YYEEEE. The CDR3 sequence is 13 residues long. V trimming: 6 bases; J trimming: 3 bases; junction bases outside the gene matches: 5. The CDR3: CASTTGQHYGYTF. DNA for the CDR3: TGTGCCAGCACCACGGGACAGCACTATGGCTACACCTTC.

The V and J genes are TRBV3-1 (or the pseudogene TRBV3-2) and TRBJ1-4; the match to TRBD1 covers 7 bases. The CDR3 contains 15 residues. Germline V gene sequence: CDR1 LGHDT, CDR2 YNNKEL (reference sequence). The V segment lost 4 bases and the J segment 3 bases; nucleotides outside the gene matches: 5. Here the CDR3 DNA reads TGTGCCAGCAGCCTATCGGACAGGCCTAATGAAAAACTGTTTTTT. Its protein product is CASSLSDRPNEKLFF.

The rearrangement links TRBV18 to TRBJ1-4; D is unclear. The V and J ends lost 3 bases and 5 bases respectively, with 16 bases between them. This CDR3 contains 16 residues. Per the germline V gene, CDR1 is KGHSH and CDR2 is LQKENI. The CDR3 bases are TGTGCCAGCTCACCCCTCCCCCCGGGCCGAAATGAAAAACTGTTTTTT. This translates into CASSPLPPGRNEKLFF. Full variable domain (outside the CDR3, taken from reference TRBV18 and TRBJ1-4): NAGVMQNPRHLVRRRGQEARLRCSPMKGHSHVYWYRQLPEEGLKFMVYLQKENIIDESGMPKERFSAEFPKEGPSILRIQQVVRGDSAAYFCASSPLPPGRNEKLFFGSGTQLSVL.

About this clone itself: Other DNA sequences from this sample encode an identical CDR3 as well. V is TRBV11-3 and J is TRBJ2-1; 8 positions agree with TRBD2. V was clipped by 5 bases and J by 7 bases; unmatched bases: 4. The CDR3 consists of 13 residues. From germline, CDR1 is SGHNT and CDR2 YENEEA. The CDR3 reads CASSPGTRNEQFF. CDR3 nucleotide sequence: TGTGCCAGCAGCCCCGGGACTAGAAATGAGCAGTTCTTC.

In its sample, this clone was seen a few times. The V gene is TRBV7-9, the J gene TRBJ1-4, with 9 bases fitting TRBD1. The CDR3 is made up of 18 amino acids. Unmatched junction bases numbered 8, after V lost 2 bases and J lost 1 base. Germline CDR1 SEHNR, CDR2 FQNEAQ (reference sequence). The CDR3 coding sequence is TGTGCCAGCAGCTTACTGACAGGGGGGTCTGTAACTAATGAAAAACTGTTTTTT. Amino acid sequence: CASSLLTGGSVTNEKLFF. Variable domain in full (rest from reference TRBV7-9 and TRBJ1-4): DTGVSQNPRHKITKRGQNVTFRCDPISEHNRLYWYRQTLGQGPEFLTYFQNEAQLEKSRLLSDRFSAERPKGSFSTLEIQRTEQGDSAMYLCASSLLTGGSVTNEKLFFGSGTQLSVL.

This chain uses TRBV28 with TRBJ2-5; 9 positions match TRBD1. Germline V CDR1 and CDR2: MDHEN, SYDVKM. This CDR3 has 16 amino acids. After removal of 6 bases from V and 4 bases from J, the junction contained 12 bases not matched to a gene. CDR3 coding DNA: TGTGCCAGCAGGGTCCAACAGGGGGCGCTTGGAGAGACCCAGTACTTC. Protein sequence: CASRVQQGALGETQYF.

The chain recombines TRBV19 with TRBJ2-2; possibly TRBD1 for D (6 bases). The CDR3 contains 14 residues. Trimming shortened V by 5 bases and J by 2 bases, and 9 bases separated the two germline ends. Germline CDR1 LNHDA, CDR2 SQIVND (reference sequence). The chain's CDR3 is CASSYRVNTGELFF. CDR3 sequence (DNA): TGTGCCAGTAGTTACAGGGTTAACACCGGGGAGCTGTTTTTT.

CDR3 region: CASSIDGRGRGSNQPQHF. CDR3 nucleotide sequence: TGTGCCAGTAGTATAGATGGCAGGGGGCGCGGGAGCAATCAGCCCCAGCATTTT. The rearrangement links TRBV19 to TRBJ1-5; 8 bases map to TRBD1. The J segment lost 1 base and the V segment lost 0 bases, leaving 8 bases of the junction unmatched. This CDR3 comprises 18 residues. Germline V gene data show CDR1 as LNHDA and CDR2 as SQIVND (reference sequence).

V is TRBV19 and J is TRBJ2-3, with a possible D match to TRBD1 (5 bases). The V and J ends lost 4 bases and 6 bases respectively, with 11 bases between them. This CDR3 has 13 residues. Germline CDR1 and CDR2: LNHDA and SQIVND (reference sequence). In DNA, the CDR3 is TGTGCCAGTAGTACGAACAAGGGGGATACGCAGTATTTT. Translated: CASSTNKGDTQYF.

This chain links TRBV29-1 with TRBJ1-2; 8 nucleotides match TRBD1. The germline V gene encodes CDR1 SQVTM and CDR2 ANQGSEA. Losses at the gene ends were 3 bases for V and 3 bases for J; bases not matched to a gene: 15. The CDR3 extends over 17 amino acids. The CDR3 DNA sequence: TGCAGCGTTGAGGACTACATGACAGGGGTGGATTACTATGGCTACACCTTC. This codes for CSVEDYMTGVDYYGYTF. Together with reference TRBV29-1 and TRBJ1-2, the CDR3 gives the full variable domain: SAVISQKPSRDICQRGTSLTIQCQVDSQVTMMFWYRQQPGQSLTLIATANQGSEATYESGFVIDKFPISRPNLTFSTLTVSNMSPEDSSIYLCSVEDYMTGVDYYGYTFGSGTRLTVV.

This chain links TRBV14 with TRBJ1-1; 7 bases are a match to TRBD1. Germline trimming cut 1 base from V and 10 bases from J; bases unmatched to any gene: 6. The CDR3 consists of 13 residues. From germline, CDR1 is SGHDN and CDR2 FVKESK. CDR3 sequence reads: CASSQVFAGGAFF. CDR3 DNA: TGTGCCAGCAGCCAAGTTTTTGCAGGGGGAGCTTTCTTT.

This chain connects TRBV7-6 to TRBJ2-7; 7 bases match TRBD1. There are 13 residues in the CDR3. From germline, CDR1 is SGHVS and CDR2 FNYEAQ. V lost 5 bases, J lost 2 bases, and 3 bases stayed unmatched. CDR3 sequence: CASSLQGAYEQYF. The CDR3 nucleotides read TGTGCCAGCAGCCTCCAGGGGGCCTACGAGCAGTACTTC.

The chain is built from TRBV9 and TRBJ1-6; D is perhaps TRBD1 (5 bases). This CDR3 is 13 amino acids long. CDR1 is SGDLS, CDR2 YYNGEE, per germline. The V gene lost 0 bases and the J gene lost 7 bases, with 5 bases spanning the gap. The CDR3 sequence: CASSVGGNSPLHF. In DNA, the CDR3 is TGTGCCAGCAGCGTAGGGGGGAATTCACCCCTCCACTTT.

Here the CDR3 reads CASTQGTGDNQPQHF. The CDR3 DNA reads TGTGCCAGCACTCAGGGGACAGGGGACAATCAGCCCCAGCATTTT. The rearrangement joins TRBV7-2 to TRBJ1-5; TRBD1 matches 10 bases. Trimming removed 7 bases from V and 3 bases from J; junction bases left unmatched: 6. The CDR3 is made up of 15 amino acids. CDR1 is SGHTA and CDR2 is FQGNSA in the germline V gene.

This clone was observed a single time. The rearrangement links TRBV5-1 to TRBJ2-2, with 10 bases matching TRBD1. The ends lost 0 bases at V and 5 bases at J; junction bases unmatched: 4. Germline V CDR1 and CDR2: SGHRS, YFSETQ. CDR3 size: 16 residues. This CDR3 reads CASSLDRTGGTGELFF. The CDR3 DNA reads TGCGCCAGCAGCTTGGATCGGACAGGGGGGACCGGGGAGCTGTTTTTT. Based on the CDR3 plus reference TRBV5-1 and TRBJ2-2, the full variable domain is KAGVTQTPRYLIKTRGQQVTLSCSPISGHRSVSWYQQTPGQGLQFLFEYFSETQRNKGNFPGRFSGRQFSNSRSEMNVSTLELGDSALYLCASSLDRTGGTGELFFGEGSRLTVL.